This is a list of T cell receptor beta chains from one sample in a study of OX40 agonist ivuxolimab in advanced cancers. TCRdb keeps only in-frame clones here, not all; method: immunoSEQ multiplex PCR. In the table there are about 60,000 clones, 93% of which are singletons. The sequences come from CD4+ or CD8+ T cells sorted from blood, collected in a trial of the OX40 agonist ivuxolimab. All receptors derive from an adult with an advanced solid tumor such as melanoma, head and neck, liver or kidney cancer. Each CDR3 is given with its conserved first and last residue. The size entry is marked missing in some rows and otherwise reads once, few, many or a size class.

TRBJ2-3 | - | TRBV9 | CASSDPAAGGTDTQYF
TRBJ2-1 | - | TRBV27 | CASSPYSGAYNEQFF
TRBJ1-1 | - | TRBV2 | CASSGPAPGENTEAFF
TRBJ1-2 | once | TRBV10-3 | CAISDSQGIFGDGYTF
TRBJ2-7 | - | TRBV18 | CASSPPSGRSEQYF
TRBJ2-3 | - | TRBV29-1 | CSVEGGLAGPYTDTQYF
TRBJ2-2 | once | TRBV7-2 | CASSPLVGTGELFF
TRBJ2-1 | - | TRBV4-1 | CASSQEAGTYNEQFF
TRBJ2-7 | - | TRBV5-6 | CASSPYTGTGTYEQYF
TRBJ2-3 | - | TRBV6-1 | CASSEVFQGESDTQYF
TRBJ2-4 | - | TRBV6-5 | CASSLTGGIAKNIQYF
TRBJ2-1 | - | TRBV6-5 | CASSPGTGFNEQFF
TRBJ1-1 | - | TRBV7-9 | CASSLGDEGAFF
TRBJ1-2 | few | TRBV14 | CASRGVEVSDGYTF
TRBJ2-1 | - | TRBV28 | CASTLRGAYNEQFF
TRBJ1-4 | - | TRBV4-1 | CASSQGPTTNEKLFF
TRBJ1-2 | - | TRBV29-1 | CSVGGVVLQGANYGYTF
TRBJ1-1 | - | TRBV6-5 | CASSYVGRQGATEAFF
TRBJ2-3 | - | TRBV7-7 | CASSLGTSGAGRDTQYF
TRBJ2-4 | - | TRBV14 | CASSQSVDSTLQYF
TRBJ1-5 | - | TRBV5-4 | CASSLTGSNQPQHF
TRBJ2-6 | - | TRBV28 | CASSPGTRPTF
TRBJ2-7 | - | TRBV7-9 | CASSFVPHEQYF
TRBJ2-7 | - | TRBV6-5 | CASSSLQGALYEQYF
TRBJ2-7 | - | TRBV13 | CASSLGKGGDEQYF
TRBJ1-5 | - | TRBV28 | CASISRLGRGNQPQHF
TRBJ1-3 | - | TRBV7-6 | CASSFDTIYF
TRBJ2-7 | once | TRBV7-9 | CASSLTGEAYEQYF
TRBJ2-7 | - | TRBV5-1 | CASSLDTYGESSYEQYF
TRBJ1-1 | - | TRBV14 | CASSHPGQSNTEAFF
TRBJ2-1 | - | TRBV7-8 | CASSLALGWVLSSYNEQFF
TRBJ2-5 | - | TRBV7-9 | CASSLNMGETQYF
TRBJ2-1 | - | TRBV27 | CASRSSGVLEAEREQFF
TRBJ2-1 | - | TRBV9 | CASSVRAYNEQFF
TRBJ2-3 | - | TRBV14 | CASAQGAGVGADTQYF
TRBJ2-2 | - | TRBV10-1 | CASSESWDKDTGELFF
TRBJ2-2 | - | TRBV7-9 | CASSLGAEGLNTGELFF
TRBJ2-1 | once | TRBV20-1 | CSARSGNEQFF
TRBJ2-6 | - | TRBV7-3 | CASSPSGGTGANVLTF
TRBJ1-1 | - | TRBV5-4 | CASSLEQGYTEAFF
TRBJ1-1 | - | TRBV14 | CASKSAGGDRPHTEAFF
TRBJ2-2 | - | TRBV4-3 | CASSQDMGRQVEVGELFF